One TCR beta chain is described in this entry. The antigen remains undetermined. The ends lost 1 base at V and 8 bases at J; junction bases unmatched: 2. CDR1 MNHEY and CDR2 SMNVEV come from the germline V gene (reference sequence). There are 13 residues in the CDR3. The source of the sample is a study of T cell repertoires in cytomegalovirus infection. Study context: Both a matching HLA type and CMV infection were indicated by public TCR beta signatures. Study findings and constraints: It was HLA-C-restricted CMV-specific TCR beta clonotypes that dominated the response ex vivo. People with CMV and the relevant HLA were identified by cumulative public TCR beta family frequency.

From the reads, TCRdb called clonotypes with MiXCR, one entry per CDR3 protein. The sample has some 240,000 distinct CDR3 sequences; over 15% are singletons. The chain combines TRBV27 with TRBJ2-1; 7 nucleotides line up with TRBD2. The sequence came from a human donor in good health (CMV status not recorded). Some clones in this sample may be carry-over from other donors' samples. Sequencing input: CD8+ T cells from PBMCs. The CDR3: CASSLWGGDEQFF. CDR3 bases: TGTGCCAGCAGTTTATGGGGAGGGGATGAGCAGTTCTTC.